This T cell receptor beta chain was captured by sequencing in a study of T cell clonotyping in hematopoietic cell transplantation. As regards this clone: Its target is unknown.

Whole-study findings and limits: Graft donor and pretransplant recipient Inverse Simpson Index values predicted broader posttransplant TCR diversity. Few recipient clonotypes overlapped donors; over 95% were de novo at given depth. Recipient TCR diversity dropped after transplant; expanded clonotypes rose from day 30 to 180. CD4 and CD8 repertoire contributions could not be separated without sorting.

Only in-frame clones appear in the TCRdb table, and some are missing; sequencing was by immunoSEQ multiplex PCR. The table lists approximately 42,000 clones, roughly 96% of them singletons. The CDR3 is 16 amino acids. The germline V gene encodes CDR1 SGDLS and CDR2 YYNGEE. V gave up 0 bases and J gave up 5 bases; unmatched junction bases: 8. This receptor was identified in a man aged 25-40 years in good health. Some clones in this sample may be carry-over from other donors' samples. Sequenced material: peripheral blood mononuclear cells. The chain carries TRBV9 and TRBJ2-5; 9 bases match TRBD2. CDR3 sequence reads: CASSVGAGGRLETQYF. In DNA, the CDR3 is TGTGCCAGCAGCGTAGGTGCGGGGGGGCGGCTCGAGACCCAGTACTTC.